The clone carrying this T cell receptor beta chain has just a few counts. Its target is not known. The data were obtained in a study of blood T cells in healthy people across ages. Study outcomes and limitations: The CMV status of each donor remained undetermined, and this could have confounded shifts in expanded clonotypes. In long-lived donors, naive CD4+ cell counts and diversity exceeded those of aged donors.

CDR3 size: 14 residues. Germline CDR1 SGHKS, CDR2 YYEKEE (reference sequence). Deletions cut 4 bases from V and 3 bases from J, with 11 bases between. PCR was performed a second time for about 7 to 12 cycles using a sample-barcoded 5' primer and a J-beta primer mix. Each cDNA molecule, via a template-switch adaptor with 12 random nucleotides, was tagged. MiXCR, applied by TCRdb to the 5' RACE reads, yields one record per CDR3 protein. Of roughly 800,000 distinct CDR3 sequences listed, about 36% were seen once; the top ten hold 10% to 15%. The V and J genes are TRBV5-5 and TRBJ1-5; possible D gene TRBD1, 5 bases. This TCR was sampled from a young man in good health. What was sequenced was blood. The CDR3 loop reads CASSRGGDNQPQHF. DNA of the CDR3: TGTGCCAGCAGCCGGGGGGGAGACAATCAGCCCCAGCATTTT.